This T cell receptor (beta chain) was recovered during a study of PD-L1 blockade in urothelial cancer. The CDR3 totals 12 residues. Germline lookup yields CDR1 GTSNPN and CDR2 SVGIG (reference sequence). Trimming shortened V by 0 bases and J by 3 bases, and 6 bases separated the two germline ends. The time point is: peripheral blood 6 weeks after treatment start. The table came from immunoSEQ multiplex PCR; TCRdb's copy has only in-frame clones and leaves some out. This sample has 40,000 to 50,000 clones, with 70% to 90% found just once. V is TRBV30 and J is TRBJ2-7; D gene ambiguous. The material was PBMCs, obtained around atezolizumab (anti-PD-L1) treatment. The receptor was derived from a man in his fifties or sixties with urothelial cancer. The CDR3 spells CAWSVTRYEQYF. Written as DNA, the CDR3 is TGTGCCTGGAGTGTCACACGCTACGAGCAGTACTTC.